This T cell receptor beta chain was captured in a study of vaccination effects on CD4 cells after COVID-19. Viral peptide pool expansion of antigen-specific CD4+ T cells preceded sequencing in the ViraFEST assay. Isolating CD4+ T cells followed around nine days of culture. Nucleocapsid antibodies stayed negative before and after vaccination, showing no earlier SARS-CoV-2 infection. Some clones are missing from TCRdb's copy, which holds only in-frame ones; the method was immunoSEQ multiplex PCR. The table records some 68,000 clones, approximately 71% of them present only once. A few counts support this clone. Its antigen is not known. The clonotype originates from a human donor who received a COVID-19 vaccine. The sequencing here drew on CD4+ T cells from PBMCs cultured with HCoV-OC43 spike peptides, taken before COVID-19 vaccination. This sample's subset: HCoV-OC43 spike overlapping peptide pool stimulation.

CDR3 DNA: TGTGCCAGCAGCTGGACAGAGAGCACTGAAGCTTTCTTT. Translating gives CASSWTESTEAFF. This sequence joins TRBV12-3 or TRBV12-4 and TRBJ1-1, with D possibly matching TRBD1 (6 bases). Trimming left V 6 bases short and J 4 bases short, with 12 bases between. This CDR3 region has 13 residues.